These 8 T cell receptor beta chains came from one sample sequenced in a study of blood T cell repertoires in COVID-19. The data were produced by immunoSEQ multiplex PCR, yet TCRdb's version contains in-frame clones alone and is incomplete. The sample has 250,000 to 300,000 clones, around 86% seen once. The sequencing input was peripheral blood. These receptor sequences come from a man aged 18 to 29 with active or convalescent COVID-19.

Written as DNA, the CDR3 is TGTGCCAGCAGCCAGGACAGGGCTAGCTATGGCTACACCTTC. This gives the protein CASSQDRASYGYTF. The rearrangement links TRBV27 to TRBJ1-2; TRBD1 agrees at 8 bases. Germline V lookup: CDR1 MNHEY, CDR2 SMNVEV (reference sequence). This CDR3 spans 14 amino acids. Unmatched junction bases numbered 7, after V lost 6 bases and J lost 4 bases.

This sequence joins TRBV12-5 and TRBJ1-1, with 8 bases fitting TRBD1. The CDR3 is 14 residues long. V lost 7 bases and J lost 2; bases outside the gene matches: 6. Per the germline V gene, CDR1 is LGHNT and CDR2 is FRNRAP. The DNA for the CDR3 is TGTGCTAGTGCCCCGACAGGGGTCAACACTGAAGCTTTCTTT. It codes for CASAPTGVNTEAFF.

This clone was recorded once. CDR3 region: CASSGLGRNTIYF. In nucleotides, the CDR3 is TGTGCCAGCAGTGGACTGGGTAGAAACACCATATATTTT. The chain carries TRBV12-3 or TRBV12-4 and TRBJ1-3; D unclear. V was trimmed by 5 bases and J by 5 bases, leaving 10 bases between them. The CDR3 is 13 amino acids.

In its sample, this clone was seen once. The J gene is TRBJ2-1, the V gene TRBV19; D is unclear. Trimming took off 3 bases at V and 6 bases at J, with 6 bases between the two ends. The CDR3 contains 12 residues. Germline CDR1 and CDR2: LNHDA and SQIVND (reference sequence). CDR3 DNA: TGTGCCAGTAGTATGCGAGGCAATGAGCAGTTCTTC. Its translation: CASSMRGNEQFF.

In DNA form, the CDR3 reads TGCGCCAGCAGCTTGAGCCCCCCGGAGACCCAGTACTTC. Amino acid sequence: CASSLSPPETQYF. The chain recombines TRBV5-1 with TRBJ2-5; D not certain. The CDR3 contains 13 residues. Per germline, CDR1 SGHRS and CDR2 YFSETQ. Trimming cost V 1 base and J 5 bases, with 9 bases left between them. Full variable domain (remainder filled in from reference TRBV5-1 and TRBJ2-5): KAGVTQTPRYLIKTRGQQVTLSCSPISGHRSVSWYQQTPGQGLQFLFEYFSETQRNKGNFPGRFSGRQFSNSRSEMNVSTLELGDSALYLCASSLSPPETQYFGPGTRLLVL.

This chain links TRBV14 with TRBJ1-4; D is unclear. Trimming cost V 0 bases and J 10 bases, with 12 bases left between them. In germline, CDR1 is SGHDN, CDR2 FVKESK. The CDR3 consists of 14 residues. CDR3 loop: CASSQDAGSGKLFF. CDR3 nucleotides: TGTGCCAGCAGCCAAGATGCGGGCAGCGGAAAACTGTTTTTT.

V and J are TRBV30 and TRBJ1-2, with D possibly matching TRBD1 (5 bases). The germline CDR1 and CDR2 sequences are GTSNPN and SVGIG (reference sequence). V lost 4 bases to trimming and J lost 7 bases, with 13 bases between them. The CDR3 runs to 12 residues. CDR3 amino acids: CAWTLQGSGYTF. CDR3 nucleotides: TGTGCCTGGACCCTGCAGGGTTCTGGCTACACCTTC.

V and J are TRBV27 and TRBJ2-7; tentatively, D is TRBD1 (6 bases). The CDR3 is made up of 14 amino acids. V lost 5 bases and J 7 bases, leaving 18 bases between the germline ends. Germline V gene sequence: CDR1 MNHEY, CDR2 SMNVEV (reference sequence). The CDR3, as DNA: TGTGCCAGCAGTGGGATCAGGGGAAAGGGGGAGCAGTACTTC. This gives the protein CASSGIRGKGEQYF.